This TCR beta chain was found in a study of technical replicates of blood from several donors. This CDR3 spans 14 amino acids. The V end lost 5 bases, the J end lost 8 bases, and 16 bases lay between the germline ends. Germline V lookup: CDR1 MNHEY, CDR2 SMNVEV (reference sequence). The repertoire was sequenced with immunoSEQ multiplex PCR; TCRdb's copy has only in-frame clones and lacks some. Seen here are 14,000 or so clones, 80% to 90% observed once, and the top ten hold 12%. The sample consisted of PBMCs. The chain carries TRBV27 and TRBJ2-1, with a weak D call TRBD1 (5 bases). The clonotype comes from a human donor in good health. CDR3 bases: TGTGCCAGCAGTCCCTCAACCCAGGGCCATGAGCAGTTCTTC. The encoded protein is CASSPSTQGHEQFF.